The rows below give T cell receptor beta chains drawn from one sample of a study of T cell clusters in autoimmune cytopenias. From its re-call of the multiplex PCR reads, TCRdb lists each CDR3 protein once, without DNA. Its clone listing holds approximately 12,000 distinct CDR3 sequences. These data also formed part of another study, on T cell repertoires in aging, cancer and after chemotherapy.

Sequencing was carried out using peripheral blood. The receptors originated from a human donor in good health. Both conserved end residues are part of each CDR3. The size of a clone is reported for some rows only, either as once, few or many, or as a class for expanded clones.

v_call: TRBV7-2; clone_size: NA; j_call: TRBJ1-5; cdr3_aa: CASSPDSPNQPQHF
v_call: TRBV5-4; clone_size: NA; j_call: TRBJ2-7; cdr3_aa: CASSLGWEELYEQYF
v_call: TRBV28; clone_size: medium-sized; j_call: TRBJ1-2; cdr3_aa: CATSVGRGDYGYTF
v_call: TRBV12-3/TRBV12-4; clone_size: NA; j_call: TRBJ2-5; cdr3_aa: CASSRLGTETQYF
v_call: TRBV5-5; clone_size: medium-sized; j_call: TRBJ1-3; cdr3_aa: CASSLGPNSGNTIYF
v_call: TRBV6-1; clone_size: NA; j_call: TRBJ1-6; cdr3_aa: CASSARDRGGNSPLHF
v_call: TRBV6-1; clone_size: medium-sized; j_call: TRBJ2-1; cdr3_aa: CASRDRVSYNEQFF
v_call: TRBV7-9; clone_size: NA; j_call: TRBJ2-5; cdr3_aa: CASSPSGGLETQYF
v_call: TRBV19; clone_size: NA; j_call: TRBJ1-5; cdr3_aa: CASSIDQIQPQHF
v_call: TRBV7-2; clone_size: NA; j_call: TRBJ2-3; cdr3_aa: CASSLQRDTQYF
v_call: TRBV20-1; clone_size: NA; j_call: TRBJ2-1; cdr3_aa: CSARDVRRGGQNEQFF
v_call: TRBV7-6; clone_size: NA; j_call: TRBJ1-5; cdr3_aa: CASSLNTGLDQPQHF
v_call: TRBV15; clone_size: medium-sized; j_call: TRBJ2-7; cdr3_aa: CATSRDRAHEQYF
v_call: TRBV21-1; clone_size: NA; j_call: TRBJ2-5; cdr3_aa: CASSKKGVETQYF
v_call: TRBV12-3/TRBV12-4; clone_size: NA; j_call: TRBJ1-4; cdr3_aa: CASSPGQGWRREEKLFF
v_call: TRBV6-2/TRBV6-3; clone_size: medium-sized; j_call: TRBJ2-7; cdr3_aa: CASSLPTEAYEQYF
v_call: TRBV4-3; clone_size: NA; j_call: TRBJ1-2; cdr3_aa: CASSRQSSGYGYTF
v_call: TRBV24-1; clone_size: NA; j_call: TRBJ2-1; cdr3_aa: CATRDSGTGSYNEQFF
v_call: TRBV4-3; clone_size: NA; j_call: TRBJ1-4; cdr3_aa: CASSQDRSGSWEKLFF
v_call: TRBV7-9; clone_size: medium-sized; j_call: TRBJ2-1; cdr3_aa: CASSPPYRVRVYNEQFF
v_call: TRBV18; clone_size: NA; j_call: TRBJ2-1; cdr3_aa: CASSPTSGGAFNEQFF
v_call: TRBV15; clone_size: NA; j_call: TRBJ2-5; cdr3_aa: CATSRGPAGGQETQYF
v_call: TRBV6-2/TRBV6-3; clone_size: NA; j_call: TRBJ2-2; cdr3_aa: CASSYGSTGNTGELFF
v_call: TRBV28; clone_size: NA; j_call: TRBJ2-7; cdr3_aa: CASTPRRGRNEQYF
v_call: TRBV7-9; clone_size: NA; j_call: TRBJ1-1; cdr3_aa: CASSIRGGGTEAFF
v_call: TRBV5-5; clone_size: NA; j_call: TRBJ1-1; cdr3_aa: CASSPIGAGSWAEAFF
v_call: TRBV6-5; clone_size: medium-sized; j_call: TRBJ1-3; cdr3_aa: CASRSSGNTIYF
v_call: TRBV20-1; clone_size: medium-sized; j_call: TRBJ1-3; cdr3_aa: CSAMGKGTIYF
v_call: TRBV20-1; clone_size: NA; j_call: TRBJ1-1; cdr3_aa: CSAKGGGNTEAFF
v_call: TRBV13; clone_size: medium-sized; j_call: TRBJ2-7; cdr3_aa: CASSAPGGYEQYF
v_call: TRBV25-1; clone_size: NA; j_call: TRBJ2-3; cdr3_aa: CASNPGREISTDTQYF
v_call: TRBV7-9; clone_size: NA; j_call: TRBJ2-7; cdr3_aa: CASSLTGGETQYF
v_call: TRBV12-3/TRBV12-4; clone_size: NA; j_call: TRBJ1-3; cdr3_aa: CASRPSVFFGNTIYF
v_call: TRBV4-1; clone_size: NA; j_call: TRBJ2-7; cdr3_aa: CASSQVPSGTEQYF
v_call: TRBV5-1; clone_size: NA; j_call: TRBJ1-6; cdr3_aa: CASSFGVYNSPLHF
v_call: TRBV5-1; clone_size: NA; j_call: TRBJ1-1; cdr3_aa: CASSLEGNTEAFF
v_call: TRBV5-5; clone_size: medium-sized; j_call: TRBJ1-6; cdr3_aa: CASSLGRYDSPLHF
v_call: TRBV6-5; clone_size: NA; j_call: TRBJ2-2; cdr3_aa: CASTGQGDTGELFF
v_call: TRBV4-3; clone_size: NA; j_call: TRBJ2-7; cdr3_aa: CASSQEQGRTYEQYF